A single sample is the source of the 31 T cell receptor beta chains below, sequenced in a study of cytomegalovirus exposure and HLA in healthy donors (TCRdb year 2017). Libraries came from the immunoSEQ multiplex PCR assay. TCRdb stores this immuneACCESS table with in-frame sequences only. Part of the clones is absent; in the studies checked, under half of the shortfall reflects unresolved V genes, and no reason is known for the rest. The sample table records 250,000 to 300,000 clones; roughly 89% of these occur just once. 0.3% to 0.4% of the sample belongs to the ten largest clones. Source material: PBMCs. The source of these receptors is a woman between 18 and 30 years old in good health and CMV-seronegative.

This clone was counted once. The chain carries TRBV30 and TRBJ2-1; a possible D gene is TRBD2 (5 bases). There are 13 residues in the CDR3. Germline V lookup: CDR1 GTSNPN, CDR2 SVGIG (reference sequence). Deletions cut 4 bases from V and 5 bases from J, with 12 bases between. Here the CDR3 reads CAWKPGSHNEQFF. CDR3 DNA: TGTGCCTGGAAGCCGGGGAGCCACAATGAGCAGTTCTTC.

The chain uses TRBV28 and TRBJ2-7; 7 bases fit TRBD1. Looked up from germline, CDR1 is MDHEN and CDR2 is SYDVKM. V lost 6 bases, J lost 6 bases, and 5 bases stayed unmatched. CDR3 length equals 12 residues. The CDR3 DNA reads as TGTGCCAGCAGAACAGGGGCGCCCGAGCAGTACTTC. Residues: CASRTGAPEQYF. The whole variable domain, filled in from reference TRBV28 and TRBJ2-7, reads DVKVTQSSRYLVKRTGEKVFLECVQDMDHENMFWYRQDPGLGLRLIYFSYDVKMKEKGDIPEGYSVSREKKERFSLILESASTNQTSMYLCASRTGAPEQYFGPGTRLTVT.

The genes are TRBV9 and TRBJ1-2, with a possible D match to TRBD1 (5 bases). Germline V CDR1 and CDR2: SGDLS, YYNGEE. V was shortened by 3 bases and J by 6 bases, with 15 bases between the two germline ends. CDR3 length: 14 amino acids. The CDR3 coding sequence is TGTGCCAGCAGCGCAGATTTGGGGGGAGATGGCTACACCTTC. Protein: CASSADLGGDGYTF.

The chain uses TRBV6-1 and TRBJ2-4, with D unresolved. The CDR3 contains 13 residues. Trimming left V 7 bases short and J 0 bases short, with 7 bases between. Germline assignment: CDR1 MNHNS and CDR2 SASEGT. The CDR3 region is CASTPLAKNIQYF. In DNA, the CDR3 is TGTGCCAGCACCCCCCTAGCCAAAAACATTCAGTACTTC.

J is TRBJ2-1 and V is TRBV4-3, with D possibly TRBD1 on 6 matching bases. Looked up from germline, CDR1 is LGHNA and CDR2 is YSLEER. The CDR3 consists of 15 residues. Trimming took 2 bases from V and 4 from J, leaving 12 bases between them. The CDR3 loop reads CASSQLRGSYNEQFF. The CDR3 nucleotides read TGCGCCAGCAGCCAATTAAGGGGGTCTTACAATGAGCAGTTCTTC.

The V call is TRBV9, the J call TRBJ1-2, with D perhaps matching TRBD1 (6 bases). The CDR3 is made up of 12 amino acids. Germline assignment: CDR1 SGDLS and CDR2 YYNGEE. Trimming left V 4 bases short and J 6 bases short, with 10 bases between. The CDR3 nucleotides are TGTGCCAGCAGCACTACAGGGAATGGCTACACCTTC. As protein: CASSTTGNGYTF.

The chain links TRBV15 to TRBJ2-1; maybe TRBD2 (5 bases). CDR1 is LNHNV, CDR2 YYDKDF, per germline (reference sequence). There are 16 residues in the CDR3. Trimming removed 0 bases at V and 2 bases at J, with 11 bases between. CDR3 bases: TGTGCCACCAGCAGAGATGTCGGGGAGACCTACAATGAGCAGTTCTTC. Protein sequence: CATSRDVGETYNEQFF.

In this sample, this clone turned up a few times. This chain joins TRBV6-5 and TRBJ1-2, with 7 bases aligning to TRBD1. The CDR3 totals 14 residues. Trimming took 5 bases from V and 4 from J; bases not matched to a gene: 7. Germline CDR1 and CDR2: MNHEY and SVGAGI. CDR3 in amino acids: CASSPSRDSYGYTF. As DNA, the CDR3 is TGTGCCAGCAGTCCTTCAAGGGACAGCTATGGCTACACCTTC.

This clone was picked up a small number of times. This sequence joins TRBV7-2 and TRBJ2-7; 11 bases match TRBD2. Germline trimming cut 3 bases from V and 3 bases from J; bases unmatched to any gene: 4. CDR1 SGHTA and CDR2 FQGNSA come from the germline V gene. CDR3 length: 15 residues. CDR3 sequence: CASSFRLAGNYEQYF. The CDR3 DNA follows: TGTGCCAGCAGCTTCAGACTAGCGGGGAACTACGAGCAGTACTTC.

In DNA form, the CDR3 reads TGTGCCATCAGGGTAAAGGGAGGAACTGGAAACACCATATATTTT. It codes for CAIRVKGGTGNTIYF. The chain employs TRBV10-3 and TRBJ1-3; no clear D gene. Germline CDR1 ENHRY, CDR2 SYGVKD. This CDR3 spans 15 amino acids. V lost 6 bases to trimming and J lost 2 bases, with 14 bases between them.

This chain connects TRBV2 to TRBJ1-6; D unresolved. This CDR3 contains 16 residues. Trimming shortened V by 2 bases and J by 6 bases, and 14 bases separated the two germline ends. In germline, CDR1 is SNHLY, CDR2 FYNNEI. Here the CDR3 DNA reads TGTGCCAGCAGTGAACAGGCCGGCGCGGGTAATTCACCCCTCCACTTT. Translation: CASSEQAGAGNSPLHF.

This clone has more than one count but fewer than ten. V and J are TRBV5-1 and TRBJ1-2, with 7 bases identical to TRBD1. The V gene end was trimmed by 1 base and the J gene end by 4 bases; junction bases not matched to a gene: 1. Germline V gene lookup returns CDR1 SGHRS and CDR2 YFSETQ. The CDR3 length is 13 residues. CDR3 protein: CASSLTGAYGYTF. CDR3 nucleotide sequence: TGCGCCAGCAGCTTGACAGGGGCCTATGGCTACACCTTC. Filled out from reference TRBV5-1 and TRBJ1-2, the complete variable domain reads KAGVTQTPRYLIKTRGQQVTLSCSPISGHRSVSWYQQTPGQGLQFLFEYFSETQRNKGNFPGRFSGRQFSNSRSEMNVSTLELGDSALYLCASSLTGAYGYTFGSGTRLTVV.

Comment on this clone: A junction boundary mismatches the germline segment, possibly from a read error. The gene calls are TRBV4-1 and TRBJ2-1; a weak D match, TRBD2 (5 bases). The germline CDR1 and CDR2 sequences are MGHRA and YSYEKL. The CDR3 consists of 12 residues. DNA of the CDR3: TGCGCCAGCAGCCCCGGACTCAATCAGCAGTTCTTC. This codes for CASSPGLNQQFF.

CDR3 nucleotide sequence: TGTGCCAGCAGTGACGGGCAGGGGGCCAATGAGCAGTTCTTC. Its translation: CASSDGQGANEQFF. The gene calls are TRBV6-4 and TRBJ2-1; 8 nucleotides match TRBD1. The CDR3 contains 14 residues. Germline V gene lookup returns CDR1 MRHNA and CDR2 SNTAGT. The ends lost 2 bases at V and 6 bases at J; junction bases unmatched: 3.

This chain joins TRBV7-2 and TRBJ2-7; D is undetermined. Germline CDR1 SGHTA, CDR2 FQGNSA. The CDR3 is 14 amino acids. The ends were cut back, 2 bases at V and 1 base at J, with 9 bases in the middle. The CDR3 DNA sequence: TGTGCCAGCAGCTTAAATCCAGGTTCCTACGAGCAGTACTTC. This codes for CASSLNPGSYEQYF.

J is TRBJ2-2 and V is TRBV7-9; D gene unclear. The V and J ends lost 1 base and 1 base respectively, with 7 bases between them. The CDR3 spans 15 residues. CDR1 and CDR2 (germline): SEHNR, FQNEAQ (reference sequence). The DNA for the CDR3 is TGTGCCAGCAGCTTAGTGCCGGGGAACACCGGGGAGCTGTTTTTT. It translates to CASSLVPGNTGELFF.

The chain uses TRBV6-5 and TRBJ2-1; 8 bases agree with TRBD1. V was pared by 5 bases and J by 5 bases, with 5 bases of the junction left unmatched. CDR1 is MNHEY, CDR2 SVGAGI, per germline. The CDR3 is 14 amino acids. The CDR3 coding sequence is TGTGCCAGCAGTCCCCGGACAGGGAACAATGAGCAGTTCTTC. It codes for CASSPRTGNNEQFF.

This chain joins TRBV18 and TRBJ1-1; D uncertain. Germline lookup yields CDR1 KGHSH and CDR2 LQKENI. CDR3 length: 12 residues. V was pared by 4 bases and J by 2 bases, with 5 bases between. The CDR3 here is CASSQINTEAFF. The CDR3 DNA sequence: TGTGCCAGCTCACAAATAAACACTGAAGCTTTCTTT.

This clone has just one count. This sequence joins TRBV2 and TRBJ2-7; no clear D gene. The CDR3 consists of 14 residues. CDR1 SNHLY and CDR2 FYNNEI come from the germline V gene. Deletions cut 7 bases from V and 3 bases from J, with 16 bases between. CDR3 sequence: CASIAPMKSYEQYF. CDR3 DNA sequence: TGTGCCAGCATAGCTCCTATGAAGAGCTACGAGCAGTACTTC.

V and J are TRBV5-8 and TRBJ1-4, with D possibly matching TRBD1 (6 bases). Trimming removed 4 bases at V and 5 bases at J, with 12 bases between. Germline CDR1 and CDR2: SGHTS and YDEGEE. The length of the CDR3 is 14 residues. CDR3 sequence reads: CASSRWQGNEKLFF. CDR3 nucleotide sequence: TGTGCCAGCAGCCGGTGGCAGGGGAATGAAAAACTGTTTTTT.

This clone has just a few counts. This sequence joins TRBV7-9 and TRBJ2-3; D unresolved. Trimming left V 7 bases short and J 6 bases short, with 14 bases between. Germline CDR1 is SEHNR and CDR2 is FQNEAQ (reference sequence). CDR3 size: 13 residues. CDR3 loop: CASTSFSGDTQYF. The DNA for the CDR3 is TGTGCCAGCACCTCTTTCTCCGGGGATACGCAGTATTTT. Together with reference TRBV7-9 and TRBJ2-3, the CDR3 gives the full variable domain: DTGVSQNPRHKITKRGQNVTFRCDPISEHNRLYWYRQTLGQGPEFLTYFQNEAQLEKSRLLSDRFSAERPKGSFSTLEIQRTEQGDSAMYLCASTSFSGDTQYFGPGTRLTVL.

This rearrangement joins TRBV4-3 to TRBJ2-3; TRBD1 might be the D (6 bases). The ends were cut back, 0 bases at V and 4 bases at J, with 17 bases in the middle. The CDR3 is made up of 17 amino acids. Germline V gene lookup returns CDR1 LGHNA and CDR2 YSLEER. CDR3 amino acids: CASSQDGGHEGADTQYF. The DNA for the CDR3 is TGCGCCAGCAGCCAAGATGGGGGCCATGAAGGGGCAGATACGCAGTATTTT.

The gene calls are TRBV6-5 and TRBJ2-1, with 9 bases aligning to TRBD2. The CDR3 has 14 residues. Germline trimming cut 5 bases from V and 3 bases from J; bases unmatched to any gene: 2. Germline V gene sequence: CDR1 MNHEY, CDR2 SVGAGI. This CDR3 is CASSGSGGYNEQFF. CDR3 bases: TGTGCCAGCAGTGGTAGCGGGGGCTACAATGAGCAGTTCTTC.

This clone came up once. The chain carries TRBV19 and TRBJ1-6; D is unresolved. V shed 2 bases and J shed 0 bases, with 8 bases lying between them. CDR1 is LNHDA, CDR2 SQIVND, per germline (reference sequence). The CDR3 totals 16 residues. The chain's CDR3 is CASSITGSSYNSPLHF. In DNA, the CDR3 is TGTGCCAGTAGTATAACTGGGAGCTCCTATAATTCACCCCTCCACTTT.

The rearrangement uses TRBV19 and TRBJ1-1; tentative D call: TRBD1 (5 bases). The CDR3 is made up of 15 amino acids. The germline gives CDR1 LNHDA, CDR2 SQIVND (reference sequence). Trimming shortened V by 3 bases and J by 1 base, and 12 bases separated the two germline ends. Here the CDR3 reads CASSIGQGANTEAFF. CDR3 nucleotides: TGTGCCAGTAGTATCGGTCAAGGGGCGAACACTGAAGCTTTCTTT.

The table lists this clone with a few counts. This rearrangement joins TRBV9 to TRBJ1-5, with a possible D match to TRBD1 (5 bases). V dropped 0 bases and J dropped 5 bases, with 6 bases sitting between them. The CDR3 is 13 amino acids. Germline V gene sequence: CDR1 SGDLS, CDR2 YYNGEE. The CDR3 DNA reads TGTGCCAGCAGCGTAGAAGGGGATCAGCCCCAGCATTTT. Residues: CASSVEGDQPQHF.

The chain joins TRBV6-4 to TRBJ2-1; 7 bases line up with TRBD2. J was trimmed by 0 bases and V by 0 bases; bases with no gene match: 8. This CDR3 is built from 18 residues. Germline assignment: CDR1 MRHNA and CDR2 SNTAGT. Written as DNA, the CDR3 is TGTGCCAGCAGTGACTCGTTAAATTCGGGGGGCTCCTACAATGAGCAGTTCTTC. Translation: CASSDSLNSGGSYNEQFF.

The chain recombines TRBV2 with TRBJ1-3, with 9 bases aligning to TRBD1. Germline CDR1 and CDR2: SNHLY and FYNNEI. Losses at the gene ends were 4 bases for V and 2 bases for J; bases not matched to a gene: 3. The CDR3 has 15 amino acids. The CDR3 DNA reads as TGTGCCAGCAGTGTTGGGACAGGGACTGGAAACACCATATATTTT. This sequence encodes CASSVGTGTGNTIYF.

The gene calls are TRBV7-2 and TRBJ1-1; no clear D. Trimming took 0 bases from V and 5 from J, leaving 10 bases between them. The CDR3 spans 14 residues. Germline CDR1 SGHTA, CDR2 FQGNSA. CDR3 sequence reads: CASSLAPGSTEAFF. In DNA, the CDR3 is TGTGCCAGCAGCTTAGCCCCCGGTTCGACTGAAGCTTTCTTT.

This clone was recorded a few times. CDR3 coding DNA: TGCGCCAGCAGCTTAACGACAGGGGGCCTCTACGAGCAGTACGTC. As protein: CASSLTTGGLYEQYV. This chain uses TRBV5-1 with TRBJ2-7; 10 positions match TRBD1. Germline assignment: CDR1 SGHRS and CDR2 YFSETQ. The J segment lost 3 bases and the V segment lost 2 bases, leaving 5 bases of the junction unmatched. This CDR3 spans 15 amino acids.

The chain carries TRBV5-1 and TRBJ2-3, with 9 bases identical to TRBD1. The ends lost 4 bases at V and 3 bases at J; junction bases unmatched: 12. CDR1 and CDR2 from the germline V gene are SGHRS and YFSETQ. The CDR3 contains 17 residues. In DNA, the CDR3 is TGCGCCAGCAGCACGGGACAGGGCGGCCGGGGGACAGATACGCAGTATTTT. It yields the protein CASSTGQGGRGTDTQYF.